The present entry profiles one TCR beta chain with its context. This entry comes from a study of T cells in Graves' hyperthyroidism and ophthalmopathy. V was pared by 0 bases and J by 5 bases, with 19 bases between. The germline V gene encodes CDR1 GTSNPN and CDR2 SVGIG (reference sequence). This CDR3 is built from 16 residues. There were TCR beta CDR3 regions amplified from RNA transcripts. The study used the HTBI primer set for a first-round RT-PCR of the TCR CDR3. TCRdb re-derived calls from the multiplex PCR reads in MiXCR, one entry per CDR3 protein. The sample has around 430,000 distinct CDR3 sequences, approximately 15% seen once. Recently diagnosed hyperthyroidism of less than 2 months' duration affected patients aged 18 to 65.

The chain couples TRBV30 to TRBJ2-5, with D possibly matching TRBD2 (6 bases). Specimen: blood. This clonotype was sampled from a woman younger than 45 with Graves' hyperthyroidism. The CDR3 DNA reads as TGTGCCTGGAGTGTACGTCTTGCGGGAAAGGGGGAGACCCAGTACTTC. Translated: CAWSVRLAGKGETQYF.